The rows below give T cell receptor beta chains drawn from one sample of a study of spatial heterogeneity in lung cancer. One entry per CDR3 protein results from TCRdb running MiXCR on the 5' RACE reads. The table has some 39,000 distinct CDR3 sequences, nearly 7% seen once. This material consisted of PBMCs, taken at surgery. The receptor source for this set is a female donor with early-stage non-small cell lung cancer. CDR3s include the opening cysteine and the closing phenylalanine or tryptophan. A D gene is named only where the DNA matches it firmly. The size entry is marked missing in some rows and otherwise reads once, few, many or a size class.

TRBV5-1	TRBJ2-7	TRBD1	many	TGCGCCAGCAGCCTATGGGGACAGGCCTCCTACGAGCAGTACTTC	CASSLWGQASYEQYF
TRBV7-6	TRBJ2-7	.	few	TGTGCCAGCAGCGCGTCCGGGACCCTGAACGAGCAGTACTTC	CASSASGTLNEQYF
TRBV6-1	TRBJ2-7	TRBD2	few	TGTGCCAGCGAGCGGGATACCTACGAGCAGTACTTC	CASERDTYEQYF
TRBV14	TRBJ2-5	TRBD2	many	TGTGCCAGCAGGAGAGCGAGACTAGCGGGGGGCCGCGGGGTTTCGGAGACCCAGTACTTC	CASRRARLAGGRGVSETQYF
TRBV20-1	TRBJ1-1	.	.	TGCAGTGCTAGCCACCCAGTGAACACTGAAGCTTTCTTT	CSASHPVNTEAFF
TRBV29-1	TRBJ1-1	.	many	TGCAGCCTCTCTGGGGAGGGCACTGAAGCTTTCTTT	CSLSGEGTEAFF
TRBV28	TRBJ2-7	.	many	TGTGCCAGCAGTTCATCAGACTATACAAACTACGAGCAGTACTTC	CASSSSDYTNYEQYF
TRBV6-1	TRBJ1-5	.	many	TGTGCCAGCCGGCAGCCTCCCCAGCCCCAGCATTTT	CASRQPPQPQHF
TRBV28	TRBJ1-1	.	few	TGTGCCACGGAGACAGAACTTAACACTGAAGCTTTCTTT	CATETELNTEAFF
TRBV9	TRBJ2-1	.	many	TGTGCCAGCAGCGTAGAAGGCGATTATGAGCAGTTCTTC	CASSVEGDYEQFF
TRBV4-3	TRBJ2-7	.	many	TGCGCCAGCAGCCAAGAATGGGCTACCTACGAGCAGTACTTC	CASSQEWATYEQYF
TRBV5-1	TRBJ1-2	TRBD1	few	TGCGCCAGCAGGGGGACAGACCTCTATGGCTACACCTTC	CASRGTDLYGYTF
TRBV7-6	TRBJ2-2	.	.	TGTGCCAGCAGCTTAGTGGACCCCGGGGAGCTGTTTTTT	CASSLVDPGELFF
TRBV3-1	TRBJ2-7	.	few	TGCGCCAGCAGCGAAACCTACGAGCAGTACTTC	CASSETYEQYF
TRBV7-9	TRBJ1-6	TRBD1	.	TGTGCCAGCAGCTCCACCGGGACAGGGGATTCACCCCTCCACTTT	CASSSTGTGDSPLHF
TRBV3-1	TRBJ2-4	.	many	TGTGCCAGCAGCCCAAACCTAGGGGTGGCCGGTCTAGCCAAAAACATTCAGTACTTC	CASSPNLGVAGLAKNIQYF
TRBV20-1	TRBJ2-4	.	few	TGCAGTGCTACAGGAGGGAACATTCAGTACTTC	CSATGGNIQYF
TRBV25-1	TRBJ1-1	TRBD1	few	TGTGCCAGCCGGGGACAGGCCCTGAACACTGAAGCTTTCTTT	CASRGQALNTEAFF
TRBV9	TRBJ2-1	TRBD2	many	TGTGCCAGCAGCGTAAGCGGGGGGGACTACAATGAGCAGTTCTTC	CASSVSGGDYNEQFF
TRBV20-1	TRBJ1-1	.	.	TGCAGTGCTAGACAGGCAGGGACTGAAGCTTTCTTT	CSARQAGTEAFF
TRBV19	TRBJ2-3	TRBD1	many	TGTGCCAGTAGTATAGGAGGAGGACAGGGGGCAGATACGCAGTATTTT	CASSIGGGQGADTQYF
TRBV7-9	TRBJ2-7	TRBD1	many	TGTGCCAGCAGCCCAACCGGGACAGGGGGTACCCGCTCCTACGAGCAGTACTTC	CASSPTGTGGTRSYEQYF
TRBV29-1	TRBJ2-2	.	many	TGCAGCGTTGAGAGAGGGGAAGGGACCGGGGAGCTGTTTTTT	CSVERGEGTGELFF
TRBV2	TRBJ1-4	.	many	TGTGCCAGCAGTGAAAACAGCTATGAAAAACTGTTTTTT	CASSENSYEKLFF
TRBV29-1	TRBJ2-2	.	few	TGCAGCGTTGAAGATGAAGGTGCGGAGCTGTTTTTT	CSVEDEGAELFF
TRBV29-1	TRBJ2-3	.	few	TGCAGCTCCGCGGCGGGGTCCGATACGCAGTATTTT	CSSAAGSDTQYF
TRBV9	TRBJ1-6	TRBD1	.	TGTGCCAGCAGCGTAGAGGGGGCGTTAGGTTCACCCCTCCACTTT	CASSVEGALGSPLHF
TRBV6-5	TRBJ1-3	.	few	TGTGCCAGCAGACCTTCGACAGGCCGAATCTCTGGAAACACCATATATTTT	CASRPSTGRISGNTIYF
TRBV2	TRBJ1-1	.	few	TGTGCCAGCAGTGAAAGGCCTACGGGAGCTGAAGCTTTCTTT	CASSERPTGAEAFF
TRBV18	TRBJ2-7	.	many	TGTGCCAGCTCTCCCACGGGTTCGGCCAACTACGAGCAGTACTTC	CASSPTGSANYEQYF
TRBV3-1	TRBJ1-1	.	many	TGTGCCAGCAGCCAAACTGACGGGACATATGAGTCCGAAGCTTTCTTT	CASSQTDGTYESEAFF
TRBV6-5	TRBJ1-2	.	many	TGTGCCAGCAGTCGACAACGGACAGCGTCTTATGGCTACACCTTC	CASSRQRTASYGYTF
TRBV7-2	TRBJ2-6	.	many	TGTGCCAGCAGCTTCATGGCCTCTGGGGCCAACGTCCTGACTTTC	CASSFMASGANVLTF
TRBV18	TRBJ2-5	TRBD2	.	TGTGCCAGCTCACCGCTAGCGGGGGGCCAGCCGGAGACCCAGTACTTC	CASSPLAGGQPETQYF
TRBV6-1	TRBJ2-6	.	many	TGTGCCAGCAGTGAAGGGGCCAGGCTAACTGGGGCCAACGTCCTGACTTTC	CASSEGARLTGANVLTF
TRBV14	TRBJ2-2	TRBD2	many	TGTGCCAGCAGCCAAACGGGACTAGCGGGGACCGGGGAGCTGTTTTTT	CASSQTGLAGTGELFF
TRBV10-1	TRBJ2-1	TRBD2	many	TGCGCCAGCAGCCCCGTAGAAGCGGGGGGGCCTGATGAGCAGTTCTTC	CASSPVEAGGPDEQFF
TRBV28	TRBJ1-2	.	many	TGTGCCAGCAGTACCTACTCCGCCGCGCCGTACACCTTC	CASSTYSAAPYTF
TRBV3-1	TRBJ2-2	.	many	TGTGCCAGCCGACTGGACGGGGAGCTGTTTTTT	CASRLDGELFF
TRBV20-1	TRBJ1-4	TRBD1	.	TGCAGTGCTCCTCAGGGGGCGGGAAATGAAAAACTGTTTTTT	CSAPQGAGNEKLFF
TRBV10-3	TRBJ1-2	.	few	TGTGCCATCAGTTTCAGGGATAACTATGGCTACACCTTC	CAISFRDNYGYTF
TRBV6-5	TRBJ1-2	.	few	TGTGCCAGCAGTTACTCGGCCTTAACTGGAGGCTACACCTTC	CASSYSALTGGYTF